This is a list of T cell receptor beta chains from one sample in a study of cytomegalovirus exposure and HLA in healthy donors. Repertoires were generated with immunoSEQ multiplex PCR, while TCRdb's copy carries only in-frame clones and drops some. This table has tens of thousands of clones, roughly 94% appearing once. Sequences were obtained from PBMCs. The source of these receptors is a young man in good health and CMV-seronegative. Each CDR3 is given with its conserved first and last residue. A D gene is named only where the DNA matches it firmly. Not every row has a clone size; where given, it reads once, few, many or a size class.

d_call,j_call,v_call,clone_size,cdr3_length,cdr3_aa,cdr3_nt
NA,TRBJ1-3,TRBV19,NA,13,CASSISAGNTIYF,TGTGCCAGTAGTATTTCGGCTGGAAACACCATATATTTT
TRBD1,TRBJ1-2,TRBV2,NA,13,CASSDRGRGGYTF,TGTGCCAGCAGTGACAGGGGGCGGGGTGGCTACACCTTC
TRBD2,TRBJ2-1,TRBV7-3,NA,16,CASSLTSGVSYNEQFF,TGTGCCAGCAGCTTAACTAGCGGGGTCTCCTACAATGAGCAGTTCTTC
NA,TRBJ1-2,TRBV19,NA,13,CASRRQAGYGYTF,TGTGCCAGTAGAAGACAGGCAGGCTATGGCTACACCTTC
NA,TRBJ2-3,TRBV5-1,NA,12,CASSQGQDTQYF,TGCGCCAGCAGCCAAGGACAGGATACGCAGTATTTT
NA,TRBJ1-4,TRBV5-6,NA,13,CASRRLLNEKLFF,TGTGCCAGTAGAAGACTTCTTAATGAAAAACTGTTTTTT
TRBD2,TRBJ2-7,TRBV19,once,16,CASSSGRREVEYEQYF,TGTGCCAGTAGCTCTGGTCGGCGGGAGGTGGAATACGAGCAGTACTTC
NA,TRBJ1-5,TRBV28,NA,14,CASRGPGGNQPQHF,TGTGCCAGCAGGGGACCGGGAGGCAATCAGCCCCAGCATTTT
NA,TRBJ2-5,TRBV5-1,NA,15,CASSLVGDRTETQYF,TGCGCCAGCAGCTTGGTAGGGGATCGGACAGAGACCCAGTACTTC
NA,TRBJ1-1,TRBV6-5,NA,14,CASRRTGFATEAFF,TGTGCCAGCAGGCGAACAGGGTTTGCCACTGAAGCTTTCTTT
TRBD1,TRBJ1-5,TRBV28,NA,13,CAGAGGINQPQHF,TGTGCCGGAGCAGGGGGAATCAATCAGCCCCAGCATTTT
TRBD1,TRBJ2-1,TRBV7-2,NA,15,CASSPGGGRYNEQFF,TGTGCCAGCAGCCCAGGGGGCGGGCGGTACAATGAGCAGTTCTTC
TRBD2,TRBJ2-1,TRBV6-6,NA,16,CASREGGLAGGNEQFF,TGTGCCAGTAGAGAGGGGGGACTAGCGGGAGGGAATGAGCAGTTCTTC
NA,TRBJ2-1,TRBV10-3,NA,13,CAISGGETNEQFF,TGTGCCATCAGTGGGGGGGAGACGAATGAGCAGTTCTTC
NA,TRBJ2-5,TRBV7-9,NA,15,CASRPDSILQETQYF,TGTGCCAGCAGACCTGACAGTATCCTACAAGAGACCCAGTACTTC
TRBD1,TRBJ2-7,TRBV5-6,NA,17,CASSLAKSGQVSYEQYF,TGTGCCAGCAGCTTGGCCAAATCGGGACAGGTTTCCTACGAGCAGTACTTC
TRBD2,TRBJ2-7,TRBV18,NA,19,CASSPPSSLTSGPTYEQYF,TGTGCCAGCTCACCACCAAGTAGTTTGACTAGCGGTCCGACCTACGAGCAGTACTTC
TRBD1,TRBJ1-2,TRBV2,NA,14,CASTTDRVSYGYTF,TGTGCCAGCACCACCGACAGGGTTTCCTATGGCTACACCTTC